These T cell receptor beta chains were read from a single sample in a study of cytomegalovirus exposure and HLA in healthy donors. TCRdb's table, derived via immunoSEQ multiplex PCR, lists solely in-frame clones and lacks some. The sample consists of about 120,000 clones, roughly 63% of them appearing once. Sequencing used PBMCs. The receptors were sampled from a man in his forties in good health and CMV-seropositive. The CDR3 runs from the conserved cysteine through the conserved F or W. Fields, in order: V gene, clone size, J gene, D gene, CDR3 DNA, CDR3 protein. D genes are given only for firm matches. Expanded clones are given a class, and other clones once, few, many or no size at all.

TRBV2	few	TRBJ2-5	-	TGTGCCAGCAGTGTCGAGGGGGAAGAGACCCAGTACTTC	CASSVEGEETQYF
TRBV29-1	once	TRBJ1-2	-	TGCAGCGTTGAAGATCCCGCTACTTATGGCTACACCTTC	CSVEDPATYGYTF
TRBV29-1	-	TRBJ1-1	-	TGCAGCGTAACAGTATTGGACACTGAAGCTTTCTTT	CSVTVLDTEAFF
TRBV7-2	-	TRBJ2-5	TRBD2	TGTGCCAGCAGTCAGACTAGCGTGCAAGAGACCCAGTACTTC	CASSQTSVQETQYF
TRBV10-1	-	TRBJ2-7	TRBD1	TGCGCCAGCAGTGACCCTTGGACAGGGGTCGAGCAGTACTTC	CASSDPWTGVEQYF
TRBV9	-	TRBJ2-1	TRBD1	TGTGCCAGCAGCGCAAGCGGGACAGGGAGTGAGCAGTTCTTC	CASSASGTGSEQFF
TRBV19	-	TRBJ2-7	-	TGTGCCAGTAGTGCACAGGACGAGCAGTACTTC	CASSAQDEQYF
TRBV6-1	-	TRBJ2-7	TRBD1	TGTGCCAGCAGTGACCGAACAGGGGCCTACGAGCAGTACTTC	CASSDRTGAYEQYF
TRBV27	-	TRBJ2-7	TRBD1	TGTGCCAGCAGTTTGGACAGGGACTCCTACGAGCAGTACTTC	CASSLDRDSYEQYF
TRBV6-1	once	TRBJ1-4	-	TGTGCCAGCTGTTTTTTCGGGGATGAAAAACTGTTTTTT	CASCFFGDEKLFF
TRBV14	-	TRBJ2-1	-	TGTGCCAGCAGCCAACCGGGACAATACAATGAGCAGTTCTTC	CASSQPGQYNEQFF
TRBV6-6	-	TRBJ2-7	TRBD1	TGTGCCAGCAGTTACAGGGACAGCCGAGCCTACGAGCAGTACTTC	CASSYRDSRAYEQYF
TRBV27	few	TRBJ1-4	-	TGTGCCAGCAGTAAGACATCAACTAATGAAAAACTGTTTTTT	CASSKTSTNEKLFF
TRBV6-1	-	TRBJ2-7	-	TGTGCCAGCAGTGAAACAACGTCCTACGAGCAGTACTTC	CASSETTSYEQYF
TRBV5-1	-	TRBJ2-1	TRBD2	TGCGCCAGCAGCCCGACCGCCGGAGCGGGAAATGAGCAGTTCTTC	CASSPTAGAGNEQFF
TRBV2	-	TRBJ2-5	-	TGTGCCAGCCTGCTAGCGCTTCGCGAGACCCAGTACTTC	CASLLALRETQYF
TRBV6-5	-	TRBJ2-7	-	TGTGCCAGCAGTTCGCAGGGTCACCTCTCCTACGAGCAGTACTTC	CASSSQGHLSYEQYF
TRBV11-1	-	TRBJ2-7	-	TGTGCCAGCAGCTTAGACGCGGCCCCCTACGAGCAGTACTTC	CASSLDAAPYEQYF